A single sample is the source of the 15 T cell receptor beta chains below, sequenced in a study of early T cells in non-severe SARS-CoV-2 infection. TCRdb re-derived calls from the 5' RACE reads in MiXCR, one entry per CDR3 protein. There are 90,000 or so distinct CDR3 sequences in the sample; just under 15% occur only once, and approximately 6% lies in the top ten. Sequenced material: whole blood. The receptors here all came from an adult who was a healthcare worker with PCR-confirmed SARS-CoV-2 infection or an uninfected control (not recorded which).

This clonotype was counted between two and nine times. The rearrangement joins TRBV18 to TRBJ2-3, with 7 bases aligning to TRBD2. Trimming took 4 bases from V and 2 from J; bases not matched to a gene: 9. The CDR3 totals 16 residues. Germline loops: CDR1 KGHSH, CDR2 LQKENI. The CDR3 loop is CASSRETSVSTDTQYF. In nucleotides, the CDR3 is TGTGCCAGCTCACGCGAAACTAGCGTCTCCACAGATACGCAGTATTTT. Looking up the rest from reference TRBV18 and TRBJ2-3 gives the full variable domain: NAGVMQNPRHLVRRRGQEARLRCSPMKGHSHVYWYRQLPEEGLKFMVYLQKENIIDESGMPKERFSAEFPKEGPSILRIQQVVRGDSAAYFCASSRETSVSTDTQYFGPGTRLTVL.

This clonotype was found a few times. The chain combines TRBV28 with TRBJ2-1, with D uncertain. V was cut by 3 bases and J by 6 bases, with 12 bases left in between. Germline assignment: CDR1 MDHEN and CDR2 SYDVKM. This CDR3 contains 14 residues. CDR3 bases: TGTGCCAGCAGTTTTAGGAGTTTGTTCAATGAGCAGTTCTTC. Amino acid sequence: CASSFRSLFNEQFF.

This clonotype was counted only a few times. The chain is built from TRBV6-6 and TRBJ2-3, with D perhaps TRBD2 (6 bases). V lost 2 bases to trimming and J lost 3 bases, with 12 bases between them. Germline CDR1 MNHNY, CDR2 SVGAGI (reference sequence). The CDR3 has 15 amino acids. The CDR3 sequence: CASSYPGTSTDTQYF. As DNA, the CDR3 is TGTGCCAGCAGTTACCCCGGGACTTCAACAGATACGCAGTATTTT.

This chain connects TRBV7-8 to TRBJ2-3; D may be TRBD1 or TRBD2 (6 bases each). The CDR3 loop spans 15 amino acids. Trimming left V 1 base short and J 8 bases short, with 16 bases between. Germline CDR1 and CDR2: SGHVS and FQNEAQ. The CDR3 coding sequence is TGTGCCAGCAGCTTAGGCCTAGCCTCGGGGGCTACGCAGTATTTT. Amino acids: CASSLGLASGATQYF.

This clonotype was counted between two and nine times. The junction departs from the called germline gene at one end, perhaps through a read error. The chain couples TRBV12-3 or TRBV12-4 to TRBJ2-1; TRBD2 matches 9 bases. The CDR3 has 14 residues. Here the CDR3 DNA reads TGTGCCAGCAGGTTAGGGCGGGAGGGGAATGAGCAGTTCTTC. Translating gives CASRLGREGNEQFF.

V gene TRBV18 combines with J gene TRBJ1-2; 7 bases agree with TRBD1. The V segment lost 2 bases and the J segment 3 bases; nucleotides outside the gene matches: 3. In germline, CDR1 is KGHSH, CDR2 LQKENI. The CDR3 runs 14 residues. CDR3 bases: TGTGCCAGCTCACCAACCGGGACAGACTATGGCTACACCTTC. As protein: CASSPTGTDYGYTF.

This clonotype was detected only a few times. V usage is TRBV5-6 and J usage is TRBJ2-7; 9 nucleotides align to TRBD1. The CDR3 loop spans 16 amino acids. Trimming at V came to 0 bases and at J to 5 bases, leaving 9 bases not matched to a gene. Germline V gives CDR1 SGHDT, CDR2 YYEEEE. CDR3 protein: CASSLEGTGFGHEQYF. In DNA form, the CDR3 reads TGTGCCAGCAGCTTGGAAGGGACAGGGTTCGGCCACGAGCAGTACTTC. The whole variable domain, filled in from reference TRBV5-6 and TRBJ2-7, reads DAGVTQSPTHLIKTRGQQVTLRCSPKSGHDTVSWYQQALGQGPQFIFQYYEEEERQRGNFPDRFSGHQFPNYSSELNVNALLLGDSALYLCASSLEGTGFGHEQYFGPGTRLTVT.

The chain is built from TRBV9 and TRBJ2-3; 10 bases align to TRBD2. The CDR3 totals 16 residues. CDR1 and CDR2 (germline): SGDLS, YYNGEE. Trimming at V came to 4 bases and at J to 8 bases, leaving 13 bases not matched to a gene. The CDR3 protein is CASSLTSGTSVATQYF. CDR3 nucleotides: TGTGCCAGCAGCCTAACCTCCGGGACTAGCGTCGCTACGCAGTATTTT.

The chain combines TRBV28 with TRBJ2-1; TRBD2 matches 7 bases. Per the germline V gene, CDR1 is MDHEN and CDR2 is SYDVKM. Trimming at V came to 7 bases and at J to 4 bases, leaving 4 bases not matched to a gene. The CDR3 extends over 13 amino acids. DNA of the CDR3: TGTGCCAGCACTTGGGACTATTACAATGAGCAGTTCTTC. Amino acid sequence: CASTWDYYNEQFF.

This clonotype was detected only once. The chain uses TRBV5-1 and TRBJ2-3, with 8 bases aligning to TRBD2. This CDR3 contains 15 residues. CDR1 SGHRS and CDR2 YFSETQ come from the germline V gene. Trimming at V came to 5 bases and at J to 0 bases, leaving 5 bases not matched to a gene. As DNA, the CDR3 is TGCGCCAGCAGGCCCACTAGCGGAAGCACAGATACGCAGTATTTT. Translated, it gives CASRPTSGSTDTQYF.

This clonotype was seen more than once but under ten times. The chain is built from TRBV2 and TRBJ2-7; D not resolved. Germline CDR1 reads SNHLY; CDR2 reads FYNNEI. The ends were cut back, 6 bases at V and 2 bases at J, with 5 bases in the middle. This CDR3 region has 11 residues. CDR3 region: CASSHPYEQYF. As DNA, the CDR3 is TGTGCCAGCAGCCACCCCTACGAGCAGTACTTC.

This chain joins TRBV5-4 and TRBJ1-1, with TRBD1 matching 7 bases. The CDR3 totals 15 residues. Germline CDR1 is SGHNT and CDR2 is YYREEE (reference sequence). V was clipped by 4 bases and J by 3 bases; unmatched bases: 9. The CDR3, as DNA: TGTGCCAGCAGCATACGACAGGGATCGCACACTGAAGCTTTCTTT. Residues: CASSIRQGSHTEAFF.

In this sample, this clonotype turned up a few times. This chain connects TRBV6-6 to TRBJ2-7, with D unclear. The CDR3 sequence is 15 residues long. Deletions cut 8 bases from V and 0 bases from J, with 17 bases between. Germline-derived CDR1 and CDR2 are MNHNY and SVGAGI (reference sequence). This CDR3 reads CASLYQALFSYEQYF. CDR3 DNA: TGTGCCAGCCTCTACCAAGCTCTGTTCTCCTACGAGCAGTACTTC.

This clonotype was seen more than once but under ten times. The CDR3 DNA is TGCAGCGTTGATAAGTCTAGCGGATCATACGAGCAGTACTTC. Protein: CSVDKSSGSYEQYF. The V call is TRBV29-1, the J call TRBJ2-7; 7 bases map to TRBD2. CDR1 is SQVTM and CDR2 is ANQGSEA in the germline V gene. Trimming cost V 3 bases and J 4 bases; bases outside gene matches: 9. The CDR3 consists of 14 residues.

Only a few counts were recorded for this clonotype. The DNA of the CDR3 is TGCAGTGCTGGGACCAAATTGAGAGCGGGAGGGAATGAGCAGTTCTTC. This codes for CSAGTKLRAGGNEQFF. The V gene is TRBV20-1, the J gene TRBJ2-1; TRBD2 agrees at 10 bases. Germline V lookup: CDR1 DFQATT, CDR2 SNEGSKA (reference sequence). The length of the CDR3 is 16 residues. The V segment lost 5 bases and the J segment 7 bases; nucleotides outside the gene matches: 14.